Shown below are 32 T cell receptor beta chains from a single sample sequenced in a study of blood T cell repertoires in COVID-19. The method was immunoSEQ multiplex PCR; TCRdb's version includes in-frame clones alone and lacks a portion of them. The sample gives over 250,000 clones, 88% of which show up once; 4% is in the top ten. The sequenced sample consisted of peripheral blood. The receptors here all came from a man in his 60s who had recovered from COVID-19.

The V and J genes are TRBV6-5 and TRBJ1-1; D might be TRBD1 (6 bases). V gave up 0 bases and J gave up 3 bases, with 11 bases separating them. The CDR3 sequence is 15 residues long. Germline V lookup: CDR1 MNHEY, CDR2 SVGAGI. The CDR3, as DNA: TGTGCCAGCAGTTACTCTTCCCCAGGGGACACTGAAGCTTTCTTT. Its translation is CASSYSSPGDTEAFF.

This clone was recorded at least ten times. The chain uses TRBV2 and TRBJ1-6, with TRBD1 matching 7 bases. Germline assignment: CDR1 SNHLY and CDR2 FYNNEI. J gave up 6 bases and V 8 bases, and 4 bases lay outside the gene matches. The CDR3 is 13 residues long. The CDR3 region is CASGTDTNSPLHF. Written as DNA, the CDR3 is TGTGCCAGCGGGACAGATACTAATTCACCCCTCCACTTT.

The chain joins TRBV9 to TRBJ2-7, with no clear D. This CDR3 spans 16 amino acids. V lost 1 base and J lost 4, with 18 bases in between. Germline V gene lookup returns CDR1 SGDLS and CDR2 YYNGEE. The CDR3 sequence is CASSVPTLRRRYEQYF. The CDR3 region has the DNA TGTGCCAGCAGCGTACCCACCCTCCGGCGGAGATACGAGCAGTACTTC. Using reference TRBV9 and TRBJ2-7 for the parts outside the CDR3, the full variable domain is DSGVTQTPKHLITATGQRVTLRCSPRSGDLSVYWYQQSLDQGLQFLIQYYNGEERAKGNILERFSAQQFPDLHSELNLSSLELGDSALYFCASSVPTLRRRYEQYFGPGTRLTVT.

V and J are TRBV30 and TRBJ1-5; the match to TRBD1 covers 7 bases. Germline loops: CDR1 GTSNPN, CDR2 SVGIG (reference sequence). With V trimmed by 3 bases and J by 2 bases, 7 bases remained unmatched. The CDR3 length is 15 residues. CDR3 in DNA: TGTGCCTGGAGCAGGGGGGCTAAGGGCAATCAGCCCCAGCATTTT. Protein sequence: CAWSRGAKGNQPQHF.

This rearrangement joins TRBV10-3 to TRBJ2-2; D might be TRBD1 (8 bases). The germline CDR1 and CDR2 sequences are ENHRY and SYGVKD. The CDR3 is 15 residues long. V gave up 6 bases and J gave up 3 bases, with 14 bases separating them. CDR3 sequence (DNA): TGTGCCATCAGCCAGGGGGCGGGGGACACCGGGGAGCTGTTTTTT. This translates into CAISQGAGDTGELFF.

The V gene is TRBV18, the J gene TRBJ1-2; 11 bases fit TRBD1. The CDR3 spans 15 residues. Unmatched junction bases numbered 7, after V lost 4 bases and J lost 6 bases. Germline CDR1 KGHSH, CDR2 LQKENI. The CDR3 reads CASSLGQGARNGYTF. The CDR3 coding sequence is TGTGCCAGCTCACTAGGACAGGGGGCTCGTAATGGCTACACCTTC.

This clone has just one count. The DNA for the CDR3 is TGTGCCAGCAGCCTCGGCGGAGGGGGCCGCTCTGGAAACACCATATATTTT. Translated: CASSLGGGGRSGNTIYF. The rearrangement uses TRBV7-2 and TRBJ1-3, with 7 bases matching TRBD1. The CDR3 has 17 residues. CDR1 and CDR2 (germline): SGHTA, FQGNSA. J lost 0 bases, V lost 5 bases, and 10 bases had no gene match.

The genes are TRBV7-8 and TRBJ2-5, with D unresolved. V lost 1 base and J 1 base, leaving 10 bases between the germline ends. Per the germline V gene, CDR1 is SGHVS and CDR2 is FQNEAQ. This CDR3 contains 15 residues. This chain's CDR3 is CASSLGYAVQETQYF. The CDR3 bases are TGTGCCAGCAGCTTAGGGTATGCGGTCCAAGAGACCCAGTACTTC.

This rearrangement joins TRBV9 to TRBJ2-2, with D possibly being TRBD2 (5 bases). Germline V gene lookup returns CDR1 SGDLS and CDR2 YYNGEE. V was pared by 0 bases and J by 6 bases, with 6 bases between. The CDR3 totals 13 residues. The CDR3 loop reads CASSVGGAGELFF. The DNA for the CDR3 is TGTGCCAGCAGCGTAGGGGGAGCCGGGGAGCTGTTTTTT.

This chain uses TRBV5-1 with TRBJ1-4; 12 positions agree with TRBD1. J lost 4 bases, V lost 4 bases, and 8 bases had no gene match. Germline V gene sequence: CDR1 SGHRS, CDR2 YFSETQ. The CDR3 is made up of 17 amino acids. DNA of the CDR3: TGCGCCAGCAGCGAATGGGGACAGGGGGCTGGTAATGAAAAACTGTTTTTT. Protein product: CASSEWGQGAGNEKLFF.

This clone came up a few times. The chain joins TRBV7-8 to TRBJ2-2; 8 bases align to TRBD1. The CDR3 totals 16 residues. Per germline, CDR1 SGHVS and CDR2 FQNEAQ. V lost 6 bases, J lost 4 bases, and 10 bases stayed unmatched. CDR3 in amino acids: CASRLNPGQGTGELFF. CDR3 bases: TGTGCCAGCAGACTAAACCCCGGACAGGGCACCGGGGAGCTGTTTTTT.

The chain uses TRBV30 and TRBJ1-2; 8 bases agree with TRBD1. J lost 8 bases, V lost 0 bases, and 11 bases had no gene match. The CDR3 spans 15 residues. Germline loops: CDR1 GTSNPN, CDR2 SVGIG (reference sequence). In nucleotides, the CDR3 is TGTGCCTGGAGTGTTTCGAACCAGGGGGCGAAGGGCTACACCTTC. Encoded protein: CAWSVSNQGAKGYTF. Variable domain in full (rest from reference TRBV30 and TRBJ1-2): SQTIHQWPATLVQPVGSPLSLECTVEGTSNPNLYWYRQAAGRGLQLLFYSVGIGQISSEVPQNLSASRPQDRQFILSSKKLLLSDSGFYLCAWSVSNQGAKGYTFGSGTRLTVV.

The chain recombines TRBV13 with TRBJ1-1; no clear D. The germline V gene has CDR1 PRHDT and CDR2 FYEKMQ (reference sequence). Trimming stripped 4 bases from V and 1 base from J, with 10 bases between. The length of the CDR3 is 14 residues. The CDR3 region is CASSYDTQNTEAFF. The CDR3 coding sequence is TGTGCCAGCAGCTACGACACCCAGAACACTGAAGCTTTCTTT.

In DNA form, the CDR3 reads TGCAGTGCTAGTGCTTCCTCACAGGTGCGAAATTCACCCCTCCACTTT. Translating it yields CSASASSQVRNSPLHF. The V call is TRBV20-1, the J call TRBJ1-6, with D tentatively TRBD1 (5 bases). The length of the CDR3 is 16 residues. Germline V gives CDR1 DFQATT, CDR2 SNEGSKA (reference sequence). V lost 3 bases to trimming and J lost 7 bases, with 19 bases between them.

V is TRBV7-2 and J is TRBJ1-4; D may be TRBD1 (5 bases). The V end lost 2 bases, the J end lost 7 bases, and 14 bases lay between the germline ends. Looked up from germline, CDR1 is SGHTA and CDR2 is FQGNSA. CDR3 length equals 15 residues. CDR3 protein: CASSLLQGGGEKLFF. Here the CDR3 DNA reads TGTGCCAGCAGCTTATTGCAGGGCGGTGGTGAAAAACTGTTTTTT.

The gene calls are TRBV5-1 and TRBJ2-4; 10 nucleotides align to TRBD1. The CDR3 has 16 residues. Germline-derived CDR1 and CDR2 are SGHRS and YFSETQ. The V gene end was trimmed by 4 bases and the J gene end by 7 bases; junction bases not matched to a gene: 11. The CDR3 sequence: CASSAVLRGQGNIQYF. The CDR3 DNA is TGCGCCAGCAGCGCTGTCCTCCGGGGACAGGGGAACATTCAGTACTTC.

V and J are TRBV12-3 or TRBV12-4 and TRBJ2-1; TRBD1 might be the D (6 bases). V lost 10 bases, J lost 7 bases, and 14 bases lay in between. The CDR3 is 12 residues long. CDR3 bases: TGTGCCATCCAACAGGGTCGGAATGAGCAGTTCTTC. Encoded protein: CAIQQGRNEQFF.

In this sample, this clone turned up a few times. The chain carries TRBV7-7 and TRBJ2-7, with unresolved D. This CDR3 contains 13 residues. Germline V lookup: CDR1 SSHAT, CDR2 FNYEAQ (reference sequence). V lost 1 base to trimming and J lost 6 bases, with 10 bases between them. The CDR3 here is CASSLGQAGEQYF. The CDR3 DNA is TGTGCCAGCAGCTTAGGGCAGGCCGGCGAGCAGTACTTC.

This clone was seen a single time. This chain joins TRBV21-1 and TRBJ2-7; the table's TRBD2 call for D was not verified on the DNA. TRBV21-1 is termed a pseudogene. The CDR3 runs to 17 residues. The CDR3 reads CASSKDPPLAGFYEQYF. DNA of the CDR3: TGTGCCAGCAGCAAGGACCCCCCCCTAGCGGGGTTCTACGAGCAGTACTTC.

V gene TRBV7-9 combines with J gene TRBJ2-7, with 7 bases fitting TRBD2. In germline, CDR1 is SEHNR, CDR2 FQNEAQ (reference sequence). Trimming removed 2 bases from V and 4 bases from J; junction bases left unmatched: 5. The CDR3 spans 14 residues. The DNA for the CDR3 is TGTGCCAGCAGCTTAATGGGGGGGAATTACGAGCAGTACTTC. Protein product: CASSLMGGNYEQYF.

This sequence joins TRBV18 and TRBJ1-4; 7 bases align to TRBD1. This CDR3 has 14 amino acids. The V segment lost 3 bases and the J segment 4 bases; nucleotides outside the gene matches: 2. Germline V gives CDR1 KGHSH, CDR2 LQKENI. The CDR3 DNA reads as TGTGCCAGCTCACCTCAGGGGGGTAATGAAAAACTGTTTTTT. Translating gives CASSPQGGNEKLFF.

This clone has a handful of counts. This chain uses TRBV9 with TRBJ1-3; D call uncertain. From germline, CDR1 is SGDLS and CDR2 YYNGEE. The CDR3 consists of 14 residues. Trimming removed 4 bases at V and 4 bases at J, with 12 bases between. CDR3 region: CASSLSQQGNTIYF. The CDR3 bases are TGTGCCAGCAGCCTTTCCCAACAGGGAAACACCATATATTTT.

The chain uses TRBV5-1 and TRBJ2-1; 8 nucleotides line up with TRBD2. The germline CDR1 and CDR2 sequences are SGHRS and YFSETQ. This CDR3 is built from 15 residues. V lost 2 bases, J lost 5 bases, and 6 bases stayed unmatched. In DNA, the CDR3 is TGCGCCAGCAGCTTAGCGGGGGCTACCAACAATGAGCAGTTCTTC. Translated, it gives CASSLAGATNNEQFF.

The chain links TRBV13 to TRBJ2-5, with D perhaps matching TRBD1 (5 bases). The V end was cut by 3 bases, the J end by 5 bases, with 13 bases between. The V gene's germline CDR1 is PRHDT and CDR2 FYEKMQ (reference sequence). The CDR3 has 14 amino acids. The CDR3 sequence: CASSLGRLAETQYF. CDR3 nucleotides: TGTGCCAGCAGCTTGGGGCGACTCGCTGAGACCCAGTACTTC.

The chain employs TRBV13 and TRBJ2-2; 7 bases match TRBD2. The V gene's germline CDR1 is PRHDT and CDR2 FYEKMQ (reference sequence). The CDR3 length is 16 residues. J lost 0 bases, V lost 2 bases, and 3 bases had no gene match. CDR3 in DNA: TGTGCCAGCAGCTTAAGGGCGGGGGCGAACACCGGGGAGCTGTTTTTT. As protein: CASSLRAGANTGELFF.

The chain recombines TRBV20-1 with TRBJ2-3; 7 bases fit TRBD2. Germline loops: CDR1 DFQATT, CDR2 SNEGSKA (reference sequence). This CDR3 has 9 amino acids. For the CDR3, the DNA is TGCAGCGGGGGGGATACGCAGTATTTT. It translates to CSGGDTQYF.

The gene calls are TRBV11-3 and TRBJ2-5, with TRBD1 identical over 9 bases. Germline V CDR1 and CDR2: SGHNT, YENEEA. The CDR3 totals 15 residues. The junction had 5 bases not matched to a gene; V was cut back by 1 base and J by 5 bases. The CDR3 bases are TGTGCCAGCAGCTTAGGACAGGGGGAGTGGGAGACCCAGTACTTC. It specifies CASSLGQGEWETQYF. Drawing the rest from reference TRBV11-3 and TRBJ2-5, the complete variable domain is EAGVVQSPRYKIIEKKQPVAFWCNPISGHNTLYWYLQNLGQGPELLIRYENEEAVDDSQLPKDRFSAERLKGVDSTLKIQPAELGDSAVYLCASSLGQGEWETQYFGPGTRLLVL.

The chain carries TRBV5-1 and TRBJ2-1; 9 positions agree with TRBD1. The CDR3 covers 15 residues. The V gene's germline CDR1 is SGHRS and CDR2 YFSETQ. J gave up 9 bases and V 1 base, and 8 bases lay outside the gene matches. The CDR3 sequence is CASSLLAGQGIEQFF. For the CDR3, the DNA is TGCGCCAGCAGCTTGTTGGCGGGACAGGGCATTGAGCAGTTCTTC. The full variable domain, with the rest looked up from reference TRBV5-1 and TRBJ2-1, is KAGVTQTPRYLIKTRGQQVTLSCSPISGHRSVSWYQQTPGQGLQFLFEYFSETQRNKGNFPGRFSGRQFSNSRSEMNVSTLELGDSALYLCASSLLAGQGIEQFFGPGTRLTVL.

V is TRBV4-1 and J is TRBJ1-2; D is perhaps TRBD1 (5 bases). Germline V gene sequence: CDR1 MGHRA, CDR2 YSYEKL. The CDR3 is 15 amino acids. Trimming shortened V by 4 bases and J by 3 bases, and 15 bases separated the two germline ends. CDR3 region: CASSRGDGGDYGYTF. CDR3 bases: TGCGCCAGCAGCCGTGGGGACGGGGGGGACTATGGCTACACCTTC.

The rearrangement uses TRBV2 and TRBJ2-3; TRBD1 is a possible D gene (5 bases). The CDR3 spans 12 residues. Germline CDR1 is SNHLY and CDR2 is FYNNEI. The ends were cut back, 8 bases at V and 4 bases at J, with 10 bases in the middle. The CDR3 loop reads CASVEGADTQYF. Written as DNA, the CDR3 is TGTGCCAGCGTAGAAGGGGCAGATACGCAGTATTTT.

The rearrangement links TRBV10-2 to TRBJ2-3; maybe TRBD1 (7 bases). CDR1 and CDR2 from the germline V gene are WSHSY and SAAADI. V was cut by 4 bases and J by 0 bases, with 14 bases left in between. This CDR3 region has 16 residues. CDR3 residues: CASSVGGTASTDTQYF. As DNA, the CDR3 is TGCGCCAGCAGTGTTGGCGGGACAGCGAGCACAGATACGCAGTATTTT.

CDR3 loop: CASSTQGVSYNEQFF. The CDR3 DNA reads TGTGCCAGCAGCACCCAGGGGGTCTCCTACAATGAGCAGTTCTTC. The chain combines TRBV7-8 with TRBJ2-1; 7 bases match TRBD1. CDR1 is SGHVS, CDR2 FQNEAQ, per germline. V was clipped by 5 bases and J by 0 bases; unmatched bases: 4. CDR3 length equals 15 residues.